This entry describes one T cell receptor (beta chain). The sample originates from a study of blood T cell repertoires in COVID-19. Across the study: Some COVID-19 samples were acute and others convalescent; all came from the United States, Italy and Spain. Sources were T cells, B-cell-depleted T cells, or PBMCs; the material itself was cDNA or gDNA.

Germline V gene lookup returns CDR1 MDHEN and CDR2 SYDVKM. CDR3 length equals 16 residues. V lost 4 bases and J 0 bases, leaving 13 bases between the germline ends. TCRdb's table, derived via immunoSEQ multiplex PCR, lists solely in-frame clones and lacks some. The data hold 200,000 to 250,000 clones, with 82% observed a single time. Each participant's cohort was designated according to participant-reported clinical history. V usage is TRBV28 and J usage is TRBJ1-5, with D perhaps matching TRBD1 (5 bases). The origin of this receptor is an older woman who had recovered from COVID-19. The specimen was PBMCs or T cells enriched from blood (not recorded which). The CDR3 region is CASSYPDSYSNQPQHF. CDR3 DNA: TGTGCCAGCAGTTATCCCGACAGTTATAGCAATCAGCCCCAGCATTTT.